This T cell receptor beta chain was found in a study of cytomegalovirus exposure and HLA in healthy donors. Study-wide findings and caveats: The authors listed approximately 160 TCR beta chains as cytomegalovirus-associated.

The J segment lost 2 bases and the V segment lost 6 bases, leaving 2 bases of the junction unmatched. The CDR3 sequence is 13 residues long. The germline V gene encodes CDR1 MNHNY and CDR2 SVGAGI (reference sequence). This PCR relied on a set of 60 Vbeta primers and 13 Jbeta primers. Sequenced by immunoSEQ multiplex PCR; TCRdb stores in-frame clones only, minus some. The top ten hold less than 1.5% of the sample, which has some 140,000 clones, 65% to 80% seen once. Turning to this clone: What it recognizes is unknown.

Healthy bone marrow donors supplied every sample. Sequencing was carried out using PBMCs. This clonotype was sampled from a male donor in good health and CMV-seropositive. The chain recombines TRBV6-6 with TRBJ2-7, with 9 bases lining up with TRBD1. As DNA, the CDR3 is TGTGCCAGCAGGTGGACAGGGGCCTACGAGCAGTACTTC. Translated, it gives CASRWTGAYEQYF.